The subject of this entry is one T cell receptor beta chain. This entry is derived from a study of blood T cell repertoires in COVID-19. Study background: T cells, B-cell-depleted T cells, or PBMCs provided the cDNA or gDNA that served as material.

Adults between about 18 and 89 years of age took part from 20 to 25 US areas. Participant reports of clinical history set cohort assignment. The CDR3 is 13 residues long. Trimming cost V 3 bases and J 8 bases, with 13 bases left between them. CDR1 and CDR2 from the germline V gene are MDHEN and SYDVKM. Study processing details: Estimation of nucleated cell counts relied on the amplification of reference gene primers. The repertoire was sequenced with immunoSEQ multiplex PCR; TCRdb's copy has only in-frame clones and lacks some. V and J calls plus clone size are reproduced from that table; the DNA served to infer D and trimming. The sample records roughly 280,000 clones, 88% being singletons.

The receptor's source is a woman in her forties or fifties who had recovered from COVID-19. The sample taken for sequencing was PBMCs or T cells enriched from blood (not recorded which). The V call is TRBV28, the J call TRBJ1-2, with a possible D match to TRBD1 (5 bases). CDR3 in DNA: TGTGCCAGCAGTTTCCATGGTGCAGGGGGCTACACCTTC. Translation: CASSFHGAGGYTF.